The sequence of this T cell receptor beta chain was determined in a study of CD8+ T cells in alopecia areata. The germline V gene has CDR1 MNHNY and CDR2 SVGAGI (reference sequence). This CDR3 has 11 amino acids. V lost 10 bases, J lost 2 bases, and 8 bases lay in between. As the sequencing template, cDNA was produced by extracting RNA and reverse transcribing it. Clones were sequenced by immunoSEQ multiplex PCR, and TCRdb holds only the in-frame ones, with some missing. This sample yields 150,000 or so clones, of which around three fifths are seen a single time; 0.7% to 1% belongs to the top ten. Treatment denoted: oral pan-JAK inhibitor, 5-10 mg twice daily.

Sequencing was performed on CD4+ T cells sorted from blood, taken at week 4, from a patient treated with tofacitinib. The J gene is TRBJ1-2, the V gene TRBV6-6; no firm D call. This receptor was obtained from a human donor with alopecia areata. This chain's CDR3 is CATGWNYGYTF. The CDR3, as DNA: TGTGCCACTGGGTGGAACTATGGCTACACCTTC.